The 24 T cell receptor beta chains in this list originate from one sample, sequenced in a study of OX40 agonist ivuxolimab in advanced cancers. Sequencing was performed with immunoSEQ multiplex PCR; in TCRdb, only in-frame clones are kept and a portion is missing. The sample yields roughly 60,000 clones, approximately 80% seen once. The material sequenced was CD4+ or CD8+ T cells sorted from blood, taken in a trial of the OX40 agonist ivuxolimab. The receptors derive from an adult with an advanced solid tumor such as melanoma, head and neck, liver or kidney cancer.

This clone was seen once. The chain uses TRBV9 and TRBJ2-7; 7 bases are shared with TRBD1. With V trimmed by 9 bases and J by 2 bases, 8 bases remained unmatched. The CDR3 length is 13 residues. Looked up from germline, CDR1 is SGDLS and CDR2 is YYNGEE. Written as DNA, the CDR3 is TGTGCCAACGGGCCGGGACAGACCTACGAGCAGTACTTC. Encoded protein: CANGPGQTYEQYF.

This chain joins TRBV5-4 and TRBJ2-1, with a possible D match to TRBD1 (5 bases). CDR1 is SGHNT, CDR2 YYREEE, per germline (reference sequence). The V and J ends lost 6 bases and 2 bases respectively, with 12 bases between them. The CDR3 is 14 residues long. The DNA for the CDR3 is TGTGCCAGCAATATGGACATTACCTACAATGAGCAGTTCTTC. This sequence encodes CASNMDITYNEQFF.

This chain joins TRBV5-4 and TRBJ2-1, with D perhaps given as TRBD1 or TRBD2 (5 bases each). Germline V gives CDR1 SGHNT, CDR2 YYREEE (reference sequence). This CDR3 is built from 16 residues. Between the trimmed V and J ends, which lost 0 bases and 8 bases, there was a span of 18 bases. The CDR3 spells CASSLAGTQMLDEQFF. CDR3 coding DNA: TGTGCCAGCAGCTTGGCCGGGACCCAAATGTTAGATGAGCAGTTCTTC.

CDR3 amino acids: CASSIDSVSLGSYSNQPQHF. In DNA, the CDR3 is TGTGCCAGTAGTATAGATTCGGTATCGTTAGGCTCCTATAGCAATCAGCCCCAGCATTTT. This chain joins TRBV19 and TRBJ1-5; no reliable D call. The V and J ends lost 0 bases and 0 bases respectively, with 21 bases between them. From germline, CDR1 is LNHDA and CDR2 SQIVND (reference sequence). The CDR3 is 20 amino acids. Drawing the rest from reference TRBV19 and TRBJ1-5, the complete variable domain is DGGITQSPKYLFRKEGQNVTLSCEQNLNHDAMYWYRQDPGQGLRLIYYSQIVNDFQKGDIAEGYSVSREKKESFPLTVTSAQKNPTAFYLCASSIDSVSLGSYSNQPQHFGDGTRLSIL.

CDR3 bases: TGTGCCAGCTCACCGCCCCCGACAGGGAAATACGAGCAGTACTTC. This encodes CASSPPPTGKYEQYF. This chain links TRBV18 with TRBJ2-7; 7 bases map to TRBD1. The V gene end was trimmed by 3 bases and the J gene end by 4 bases; junction bases not matched to a gene: 9. This CDR3 is built from 15 residues. Germline V CDR1 and CDR2: KGHSH, LQKENI.

The chain joins TRBV5-1 to TRBJ1-1; 8 positions agree with TRBD1. After removal of 2 bases from V and 1 base from J, the junction contained 4 bases not matched to a gene. Germline-derived CDR1 and CDR2 are SGHRS and YFSETQ. The CDR3 spans 15 residues. The CDR3 DNA follows: TGCGCCAGCAGCTTTCAGGGGGCTGGGAACACTGAAGCTTTCTTT. Translation gives CASSFQGAGNTEAFF. The full variable domain, in which reference TRBV5-1 and TRBJ1-1 provide the parts outside the CDR3, is KAGVTQTPRYLIKTRGQQVTLSCSPISGHRSVSWYQQTPGQGLQFLFEYFSETQRNKGNFPGRFSGRQFSNSRSEMNVSTLELGDSALYLCASSFQGAGNTEAFFGQGTRLTVV.

V and J are TRBV28 and TRBJ2-7, with D perhaps matching TRBD1 or TRBD2 (5 bases each). V was trimmed by 4 bases and J by 4 bases, leaving 17 bases between them. The CDR3 has 15 amino acids. CDR1 is MDHEN, CDR2 SYDVKM, per germline. Written as DNA, the CDR3 is TGTGCCAGCAGTTCCCCCGGGACGGGGATGTACGAGCAGTACTTC. Encoded protein: CASSSPGTGMYEQYF.

The chain carries TRBV13 and TRBJ2-7; D may match TRBD1 or TRBD2 (5 bases each). V lost 4 bases and J lost 0, with 16 bases in between. This CDR3 spans 16 amino acids. CDR1 and CDR2 from the germline V gene are PRHDT and FYEKMQ (reference sequence). The CDR3 DNA reads TGTGCCAGCAGCTCAAGGACTTTTGGGGGCTCCTACGAGCAGTACTTC. This translates into CASSSRTFGGSYEQYF.

This chain uses TRBV4-3 with TRBJ2-1; D not resolved. The CDR3 has 15 amino acids. V dropped 1 base and J dropped 6 bases, with 13 bases sitting between them. Germline CDR1 is LGHNA and CDR2 is YSLEER. The CDR3 spells CASSQVSLPANEQFF. CDR3 bases: TGCGCCAGCAGCCAAGTTTCTCTCCCGGCCAATGAGCAGTTCTTC.

This clone was detected only a few times. V usage is TRBV28 and J usage is TRBJ1-4; 7 bases align to TRBD1. The V gene end was trimmed by 8 bases and the J gene end by 8 bases; junction bases not matched to a gene: 11. Germline V lookup: CDR1 MDHEN, CDR2 SYDVKM. The CDR3 contains 14 residues. The CDR3 DNA is TGTGCCAGCGGGGAAACAGGGGAGGAAGAAAAACTGTTTTTT. Translated, it gives CASGETGEEEKLFF.

The V gene is TRBV2, the J gene TRBJ2-1; 8 bases line up with TRBD2. V was clipped by 6 bases and J by 0 bases; unmatched bases: 4. The CDR3 is 15 residues long. Germline values: CDR1 SNHLY, CDR2 FYNNEI. Here the CDR3 reads CASRAGGFSYNEQFF. Written as DNA, the CDR3 is TGTGCCAGCAGGGCGGGAGGCTTCTCCTACAATGAGCAGTTCTTC. The complete variable domain, with remaining parts taken from reference TRBV2 and TRBJ2-1, reads EPEVTQTPSHQVTQMGQEVILRCVPISNHLYFYWYRQILGQKVEFLVSFYNNEISEKSEIFDDQFSVERPDGSNFTLKIRSTKLEDSAMYFCASRAGGFSYNEQFFGPGTRLTVL.

The chain uses TRBV2 and TRBJ2-1, with TRBD2 matching over 9 bases. J lost 6 bases, V lost 4 bases, and 7 bases had no gene match. Germline V gives CDR1 SNHLY, CDR2 FYNNEI. CDR3 length equals 15 residues. In nucleotides, the CDR3 is TGTGCCAGCAGTGCTCTAGCGGGATCCGGCAATGAGCAGTTCTTC. This codes for CASSALAGSGNEQFF.

This chain joins TRBV9 and TRBJ1-4, with TRBD1 as a possible D gene (6 bases). Germline V lookup: CDR1 SGDLS, CDR2 YYNGEE. V dropped 0 bases and J dropped 5 bases, with 17 bases sitting between them. This CDR3 contains 17 residues. The CDR3 DNA follows: TGTGCCAGCAGCGTAGGAGGGGGTCTAGCTGCGAATGAAAAACTGTTTTTT. Encoded protein: CASSVGGGLAANEKLFF. Supplemented by reference TRBV9 and TRBJ1-4, the full variable domain reads DSGVTQTPKHLITATGQRVTLRCSPRSGDLSVYWYQQSLDQGLQFLIQYYNGEERAKGNILERFSAQQFPDLHSELNLSSLELGDSALYFCASSVGGGLAANEKLFFGSGTQLSVL.

This sequence joins TRBV28 and TRBJ2-1, with unresolved D. Per germline, CDR1 MDHEN and CDR2 SYDVKM. The V gene lost 6 bases and the J gene lost 5 bases, with 17 bases spanning the gap. The CDR3 has 15 residues. The CDR3 sequence is CASSPYVDGNNEQFF. The CDR3 DNA sequence: TGTGCCAGCAGCCCTTATGTCGACGGAAACAATGAGCAGTTCTTC.

This clone was counted once. The chain has TRBV11-2 and TRBJ2-3; D gene ambiguous. V gave up 1 base and J gave up 4 bases, with 9 bases separating them. The CDR3 spans 14 residues. Germline CDR1 is SGHAT and CDR2 is FQNNGV. In DNA form, the CDR3 reads TGTGCCAGCAGCTTAGGGGGTAGGGCAGATACGCAGTATTTT. It translates to CASSLGGRADTQYF.

This clone has a single count. The chain couples TRBV2 to TRBJ1-1; no firm D call. This CDR3 region has 16 residues. V was pared by 6 bases and J by 3 bases, with 20 bases between. Per germline, CDR1 SNHLY and CDR2 FYNNEI. CDR3 in amino acids: CASSGTSYVGYTEAFF. In DNA, the CDR3 is TGTGCCAGCAGCGGAACCTCGTATGTGGGGTACACTGAAGCTTTCTTT.

V is TRBV10-1 and J is TRBJ2-2; D is ambiguous. The CDR3 contains 12 residues. V was shortened by 3 bases and J by 4 bases, with 3 bases between the two germline ends. Germline assignment: CDR1 WNHNN and CDR2 SYGVQD (reference sequence). CDR3 amino acids: CASSDGTGELFF. The CDR3 DNA reads TGCGCCAGCAGTGACGGCACCGGGGAGCTGTTTTTT.

About this clone itself: The junction does not match germline at one end; this may be a read error. This chain uses TRBV10-1 with TRBJ2-4; no clear D. The CDR3 contains 11 residues. In germline, CDR1 is WNHNN, CDR2 SYGVQD (reference sequence). CDR3 bases: TGCGCCAGCAGTGCCCCATGGAAGGTGAGCTTC. Encoded protein: CASSAPWKVSF.

The genes are TRBV2 and TRBJ2-1, with D unclear. Germline values: CDR1 SNHLY, CDR2 FYNNEI. Trimming removed 6 bases from V and 6 bases from J, with 6 bases in between. CDR3 length: 11 residues. CDR3 nucleotides: TGTGCCAGCAGGGCCTCCAATGAGCAGTTCTTC. Its translation is CASRASNEQFF.

V and J are TRBV11-3 and TRBJ1-4, with TRBD1 identical over 7 bases. Germline V lookup: CDR1 SGHNT, CDR2 YENEEA. The CDR3 spans 14 residues. Trimming at V came to 5 bases and at J to 5 bases, leaving 5 bases not matched to a gene. The CDR3 reads CASSPRQGNEKLFF. The CDR3 nucleotides read TGTGCCAGCAGCCCTCGACAGGGAAATGAAAAACTGTTTTTT.

The rearrangement links TRBV10-3 to TRBJ2-3; 7 bases are a match to TRBD2. This CDR3 has 15 residues. In germline, CDR1 is ENHRY, CDR2 SYGVKD. Unmatched junction bases numbered 4, after V lost 2 bases and J lost 2 bases. Here the CDR3 DNA reads TGTGCCATCAGTGAGGGGAGCGGGAACACAGATACGCAGTATTTT. Protein: CAISEGSGNTDTQYF.

The genes are TRBV27 and TRBJ1-3; no clear D. This CDR3 spans 13 amino acids. Germline lookup yields CDR1 MNHEY and CDR2 SMNVEV (reference sequence). V was shortened by 3 bases and J by 2 bases, with 5 bases between the two germline ends. The DNA of the CDR3 is TGTGCCAGCAGTTTCAATCCTGGAAACACCATATATTTT. As protein: CASSFNPGNTIYF.

The rearrangement joins TRBV6-5 to TRBJ1-2, with D tentatively TRBD1 (5 bases). V gave up 0 bases and J gave up 6 bases, with 8 bases separating them. Germline V gene lookup returns CDR1 MNHEY and CDR2 SVGAGI. This CDR3 comprises 13 residues. The CDR3 spells CASSYSGGDGYTF. The CDR3 bases are TGTGCCAGCAGTTACTCGGGAGGGGATGGCTACACCTTC.

The chain links TRBV5-1 to TRBJ2-2; D is perhaps TRBD1 (5 bases). The CDR3 spans 15 residues. The germline V and J ends were trimmed by 0 bases and 6 bases, with 12 bases remaining between them. Germline CDR1 and CDR2: SGHRS and YFSETQ. CDR3 DNA: TGCGCCAGCAGCTTGGCCCAGGGTAGGGCCGGGGAGCTGTTTTTT. Its translation: CASSLAQGRAGELFF.